These 6 T cell receptor beta chains came from one sample sequenced in a study of blood T cell repertoires in COVID-19. Some clones are missing from TCRdb's copy, which holds only in-frame ones; the method was immunoSEQ multiplex PCR. The sample includes 95,000 to 150,000 clones, 65% to 80% of them seen just once. Sequenced input: peripheral blood. These receptor sequences come from a human donor with acute or convalescent COVID-19. The donor label of this sample is uncertain.

This chain uses TRBV10-3 with TRBJ1-2; the D gene is possibly TRBD1 (6 bases). CDR1 is ENHRY and CDR2 is SYGVKD in the germline V gene. This CDR3 spans 17 amino acids. V lost 3 bases and J lost 8, with 25 bases in between. The CDR3, as DNA: TGTGCCATCAGTGAAACCATCGTACAGGGTAATCTGGAAGGCTACACCTTC. The encoded protein is CAISETIVQGNLEGYTF.

The table lists this clone with a few counts. The CDR3 reads CASSFTGETEAFF. Written as DNA, the CDR3 is TGTGCCAGCAGCTTTACAGGGGAAACTGAAGCTTTCTTT. V usage is TRBV7-3 and J usage is TRBJ1-1; 7 nucleotides agree with TRBD1. Germline CDR1 reads SGHTA; CDR2 reads FQGTGA. The CDR3 is 13 residues long. After removal of 3 bases from V and 5 bases from J, the junction contained 3 bases not matched to a gene.

This clone was observed a single time. The V and J genes are TRBV2 and TRBJ2-1; maybe TRBD2 (5 bases). With 7 bases removed from V and 0 bases from J, the gap between germline ends came to 10 bases. This CDR3 comprises 14 residues. From germline, CDR1 is SNHLY and CDR2 FYNNEI. DNA for the CDR3: TGTGCCAGCAACGGGGTGATCTCCTACAATGAGCAGTTCTTC. Translated, it gives CASNGVISYNEQFF.

This chain connects TRBV23-1 to TRBJ2-7; tentative D call: TRBD1 (6 bases). TRBV23-1 is noted as an ORF with a role that remains uncertain. The CDR3 totals 18 residues. V lost 6 bases and J 8 bases, leaving 32 bases between the germline ends. Here the CDR3 reads CASSPNGGSPGHQFKQYF. The CDR3 nucleotides are TGCGCCAGCAGCCCTAACGGTGGCTCACCGGGACACCAATTCAAGCAGTACTTC.

The rearrangement links TRBV7-2 to TRBJ1-3, with TRBD1 identical over 10 bases. The CDR3 spans 15 residues. Germline CDR1 SGHTA, CDR2 FQGNSA. V shed 4 bases and J 8 bases; nucleotides not matched to a gene: 8. The CDR3 protein is CASSSTGGARHTIYF. Here the CDR3 DNA reads TGTGCCAGCAGCTCGACAGGGGGCGCGAGGCACACCATATATTTT.

The chain joins TRBV6-5 to TRBJ1-4; the D is unclear. V dropped 6 bases and J dropped 8 bases, with 10 bases sitting between them. Germline V gene data show CDR1 as MNHEY and CDR2 as SVGAGI. The CDR3 is 12 amino acids. Here the CDR3 DNA reads TGTGCCAGCAGGAGAGGGAACGAAAAACTGTTTTTT. Protein product: CASRRGNEKLFF.